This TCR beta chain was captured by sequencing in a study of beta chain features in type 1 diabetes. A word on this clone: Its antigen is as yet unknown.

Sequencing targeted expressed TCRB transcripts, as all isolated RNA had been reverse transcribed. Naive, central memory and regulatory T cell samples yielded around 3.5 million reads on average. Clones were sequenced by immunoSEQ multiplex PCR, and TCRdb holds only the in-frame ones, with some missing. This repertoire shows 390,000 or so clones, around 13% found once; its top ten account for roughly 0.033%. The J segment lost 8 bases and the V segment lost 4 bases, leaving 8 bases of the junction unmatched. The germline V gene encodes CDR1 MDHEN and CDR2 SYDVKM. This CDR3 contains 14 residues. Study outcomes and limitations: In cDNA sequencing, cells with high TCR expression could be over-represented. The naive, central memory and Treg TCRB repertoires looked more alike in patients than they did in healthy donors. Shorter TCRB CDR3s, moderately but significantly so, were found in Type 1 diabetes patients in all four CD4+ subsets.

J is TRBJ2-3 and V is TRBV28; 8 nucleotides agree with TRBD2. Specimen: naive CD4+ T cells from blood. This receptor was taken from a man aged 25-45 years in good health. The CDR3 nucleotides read TGTGCCAGCAGTTCGCTAGCGGGTCCTGCTACGCAGTATTTT. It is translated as CASSSLAGPATQYF. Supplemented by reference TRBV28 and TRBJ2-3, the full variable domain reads DVKVTQSSRYLVKRTGEKVFLECVQDMDHENMFWYRQDPGLGLRLIYFSYDVKMKEKGDIPEGYSVSREKKERFSLILESASTNQTSMYLCASSSLAGPATQYFGPGTRLTVL.